The 23 T cell receptor beta chains below were found in one sample sequenced in a study of blood T cell repertoires in COVID-19. The repertoire was sequenced with immunoSEQ multiplex PCR; TCRdb's copy has only in-frame clones and lacks some. The table includes around 120,000 clones, more than 70% detected once. Source material: peripheral blood. These receptor sequences come from a human donor in a cohort sampled during active COVID-19.

The chain employs TRBV9 and TRBJ2-3; TRBD2 might be the D (7 bases). This CDR3 has 15 residues. V lost 3 bases and J 2 bases, leaving 13 bases between the germline ends. The germline V gene encodes CDR1 SGDLS and CDR2 YYNGEE. The CDR3 coding sequence is TGTGCCAGCAGCGAGGGGGGAGGGGCCACAGATACGCAGTATTTT. This sequence encodes CASSEGGGATDTQYF.

This sequence joins TRBV29-1 and TRBJ1-4; D is ambiguous. The CDR3 has 13 amino acids. V lost 7 bases and J lost 7, with 16 bases in between. The germline V gene has CDR1 SQVTM and CDR2 ANQGSEA. CDR3 residues: CSAKRPESEKLFF. The CDR3 nucleotides are TGCAGCGCCAAGCGCCCTGAGAGTGAAAAACTGTTTTTT.

The CDR3 reads CASSLRTESSYEQYF. CDR3 sequence (DNA): TGTGCCAGCAGCTTAAGGACAGAGTCCTCCTACGAGCAGTACTTC. The chain has TRBV7-2 and TRBJ2-7, with D possibly matching TRBD1 (6 bases). V dropped 2 bases and J dropped 0 bases, with 11 bases sitting between them. This CDR3 spans 15 amino acids. Germline V gene data show CDR1 as SGHTA and CDR2 as FQGNSA. Full variable domain (rest looked up from reference TRBV7-2 and TRBJ2-7): GAGVSQSPSNKVTEKGKDVELRCDPISGHTALYWYRQSLGQGLEFLIYFQGNSAPDKSGLPSDRFSAERTGGSVSTLTIQRTQQEDSAVYLCASSLRTESSYEQYFGPGTRLTVT.

This clone was seen a handful of times. The genes are TRBV4-2 and TRBJ2-2, with D perhaps matching TRBD2 (5 bases). V lost 4 bases to trimming and J lost 6 bases, with 9 bases between them. This CDR3 contains 13 residues. Germline assignment: CDR1 LGHNA and CDR2 YNFKEQ. Here the CDR3 reads CASSRFSAGELFF. CDR3 sequence (DNA): TGTGCCAGCAGCCGATTTAGCGCCGGGGAGCTGTTTTTT.

The chain couples TRBV19 to TRBJ2-7, with 8 nucleotides matching TRBD1. The CDR3 has 16 amino acids. J was trimmed by 1 base and V by 7 bases; bases with no gene match: 12. CDR1 is LNHDA and CDR2 is SQIVND in the germline V gene (reference sequence). The CDR3 DNA follows: TGTGCCAGTAAAAGGAAGGGGGGACAGGAATCCTACGAGCAGTACTTC. Its translation: CASKRKGGQESYEQYF.

V usage is TRBV6-5 and J usage is TRBJ1-5; 7 positions agree with TRBD1. Losses at the gene ends were 4 bases for V and 7 bases for J; bases not matched to a gene: 10. The CDR3 has 15 amino acids. The germline CDR1 and CDR2 sequences are MNHEY and SVGAGI. CDR3 bases: TGTGCCAGCAGTTCCCGGACAGGATGGCGACAGCCCCAGCATTTT. It codes for CASSSRTGWRQPQHF.

The gene calls are TRBV28 and TRBJ2-5, with D tentatively TRBD2 (6 bases). The CDR3 covers 15 residues. Trimming removed 3 bases from V and 2 bases from J, with 13 bases in between. The germline V gene encodes CDR1 MDHEN and CDR2 SYDVKM. CDR3 sequence (DNA): TGTGCCAGCAGTTTTAGCGGAATAATACAAGAGACCCAGTACTTC. Amino acid sequence: CASSFSGIIQETQYF.

This clone was seen a single time. The CDR3 loop reads CASSNNRELFGYNEQFF. DNA of the CDR3: TGTGCCAGCAGCAATAACAGGGAACTTTTCGGTTACAATGAGCAGTTCTTC. The chain links TRBV5-6 to TRBJ2-1; a weak D match, TRBD1 (6 bases). CDR1 is SGHDT, CDR2 YYEEEE, per germline. CDR3 length: 17 residues. V lost 4 bases, J lost 4 bases, and 21 bases lay in between.

The V gene is TRBV2, the J gene TRBJ2-4, with D uncertain. CDR1 is SNHLY and CDR2 is FYNNEI in the germline V gene. The ends were cut back, 5 bases at V and 1 base at J, with 9 bases in the middle. The CDR3 loop spans 14 amino acids. CDR3 protein: CASSPDRAKNIQYF. CDR3 sequence (DNA): TGTGCCAGCAGTCCCGATCGGGCCAAAAACATTCAGTACTTC.

The chain uses TRBV5-4 and TRBJ2-7; 8 positions agree with TRBD1. This CDR3 contains 14 residues. The V gene's germline CDR1 is SGHNT and CDR2 YYREEE (reference sequence). V trimming: 3 bases; J trimming: 5 bases; junction bases outside the gene matches: 7. The DNA of the CDR3 is TGTGCCAGCAGCTCAAAGGACAGGGTAGACGAGCAGTACTTC. This translates into CASSSKDRVDEQYF. Combining the CDR3 with reference TRBV5-4 and TRBJ2-7 gives the whole variable domain ETGVTQSPTHLIKTRGQQVTLRCSSQSGHNTVSWYQQALGQGPQFIFQYYREEENGRGNFPPRFSGLQFPNYSSELNVNALELDDSALYLCASSSKDRVDEQYFGPGTRLTVT.

The CDR3 here is CASSLGTGKMKQFF. The CDR3 region has the DNA TGTGCCAGCAGCTTAGGGACAGGGAAAATGAAGCAGTTCTTC. The chain joins TRBV5-6 to TRBJ2-1; 9 nucleotides agree with TRBD1. Trimming at V came to 2 bases and at J to 11 bases, leaving 8 bases not matched to a gene. The CDR3 runs 14 residues. Germline CDR1 and CDR2: SGHDT and YYEEEE.

This chain links TRBV2 with TRBJ1-3; D possibly corresponds to TRBD1 (6 bases). There are 15 residues in the CDR3. The germline V gene encodes CDR1 SNHLY and CDR2 FYNNEI. The V end was cut by 5 bases, the J end by 3 bases, with 14 bases between. In DNA, the CDR3 is TGTGCCAGCAGTCACAGGGCAGAACATGGAAACACCATATATTTT. Amino acids: CASSHRAEHGNTIYF. Combining the CDR3 with reference TRBV2 and TRBJ1-3 gives the whole variable domain EPEVTQTPSHQVTQMGQEVILRCVPISNHLYFYWYRQILGQKVEFLVSFYNNEISEKSEIFDDQFSVERPDGSNFTLKIRSTKLEDSAMYFCASSHRAEHGNTIYFGEGSWLTVV.

V and J are TRBV27 and TRBJ1-2; weak D call: TRBD1 (6 bases). The CDR3 consists of 13 residues. CDR1 and CDR2 (germline): MNHEY, SMNVEV (reference sequence). Trimming stripped 0 bases from V and 7 bases from J, with 9 bases between. The CDR3: CASSLSAGAGYTF. The CDR3 DNA reads TGTGCCAGCAGTTTATCGGCGGGGGCTGGCTACACCTTC.

V and J are TRBV6-5 and TRBJ2-5, with D possibly TRBD1 on 6 matching bases. Germline CDR1 MNHEY, CDR2 SVGAGI. V shed 2 bases and J shed 1 base, with 11 bases lying between them. The CDR3 is 15 amino acids. The chain's CDR3 is CASSYGGRGQETQYF. The CDR3 coding sequence is TGTGCCAGCAGTTACGGCGGCAGGGGCCAAGAGACCCAGTACTTC.

The V gene is TRBV5-4, the J gene TRBJ2-1, with 16 bases that match TRBD2. The CDR3 is 16 amino acids. With V trimmed by 4 bases and J by 7 bases, 5 bases remained unmatched. From germline, CDR1 is SGHNT and CDR2 YYREEE (reference sequence). DNA of the CDR3: TGTGCCAGCAGCCCGGGACTAGCGGGAGGGGATAATGAGCAGTTCTTC. Protein sequence: CASSPGLAGGDNEQFF.

This chain connects TRBV28 to TRBJ2-7; no firm D call. This CDR3 spans 11 amino acids. Trimming shortened V by 6 bases and J by 4 bases, and 7 bases separated the two germline ends. Germline V lookup: CDR1 MDHEN, CDR2 SYDVKM. CDR3 in DNA: TGTGCCAGCAGCTCCTATTACGAGCAGTACTTC. This gives the protein CASSSYYEQYF.

V usage is TRBV6-6 and J usage is TRBJ1-1; D not resolved. The CDR3 consists of 13 residues. Germline V gene data show CDR1 as MNHNY and CDR2 as SVGAGI (reference sequence). V gave up 2 bases and J gave up 8 bases, with 12 bases separating them. The CDR3 loop is CASSYQLAQEAFF. The CDR3 nucleotides are TGTGCCAGCAGTTACCAGTTGGCACAGGAAGCTTTCTTT.

The gene calls are TRBV6-2 or TRBV6-3 and TRBJ2-7, with 8 positions matching TRBD1. CDR1 and CDR2 from the germline V gene are MNHEY and SVGEGT. V lost 0 bases, J lost 3 bases, and 16 bases stayed unmatched. The CDR3 sequence is 19 residues long. CDR3 region: CASSYSRTGTIVGVYEQYF. CDR3 nucleotide sequence: TGTGCCAGCAGTTACTCGAGGACAGGGACGATAGTGGGCGTCTACGAGCAGTACTTC.

This clone showed up just a few times. The CDR3 here is CASLGGDYGLDEQFF. DNA for the CDR3: TGTGCCAGCCTCGGGGGGGACTATGGATTGGATGAGCAGTTCTTC. The gene calls are TRBV25-1 and TRBJ2-1; 8 bases are shared with TRBD2. The germline gives CDR1 MGHDK, CDR2 SYGVNS. V was pared by 8 bases and J by 8 bases, with 14 bases of the junction left unmatched. The CDR3 loop spans 15 amino acids.

This rearrangement joins TRBV3-1 (or the pseudogene TRBV3-2) to TRBJ2-1, with a weak D call TRBD2 (6 bases). The CDR3 is 14 residues long. Deletions cut 7 bases from V and 2 bases from J, with 12 bases between. Germline V gene lookup returns CDR1 LGHDT and CDR2 YNNKEL (reference sequence). Written as DNA, the CDR3 is TGTGCCAGCACCAAGCGGGCGCCCTACAATGAGCAGTTCTTC. As protein: CASTKRAPYNEQFF.

V gene TRBV5-4 combines with J gene TRBJ1-1; D unresolved. CDR1 SGHNT and CDR2 YYREEE come from the germline V gene (reference sequence). Trimming shortened V by 0 bases and J by 5 bases, and 11 bases separated the two germline ends. The CDR3 is made up of 14 amino acids. The CDR3 is CASSLVVGGTEAFF. CDR3 nucleotides: TGTGCCAGCAGCTTGGTGGTGGGAGGGACTGAAGCTTTCTTT. Together with reference TRBV5-4 and TRBJ1-1, the CDR3 gives the full variable domain: ETGVTQSPTHLIKTRGQQVTLRCSSQSGHNTVSWYQQALGQGPQFIFQYYREEENGRGNFPPRFSGLQFPNYSSELNVNALELDDSALYLCASSLVVGGTEAFFGQGTRLTVV.

On this clone: Other DNA sequences from this sample encode an identical CDR3 as well. The chain has TRBV27 and TRBJ2-6; D ambiguous. CDR1 and CDR2 (germline): MNHEY, SMNVEV (reference sequence). The V end was cut by 4 bases, the J end by 0 bases, with 4 bases between. There are 14 residues in the CDR3. The CDR3 sequence: CASSSSSGANVLTF. The CDR3 DNA reads TGTGCCAGCAGTTCGAGCTCTGGGGCCAACGTCCTGACTTTC.

V gene TRBV6-5 combines with J gene TRBJ1-5; tentatively, D is TRBD1 (5 bases). The V gene lost 2 bases and the J gene lost 4 bases, with 6 bases spanning the gap. Per the germline V gene, CDR1 is MNHEY and CDR2 is SVGAGI. The CDR3 length is 13 residues. Here the CDR3 DNA reads TGTGCCAGCAGTTACGGGGGGAATCAGCCCCAGCATTTT. Translated: CASSYGGNQPQHF.